This T cell receptor (beta chain) was recovered during a study of T cell repertoires in cytomegalovirus infection. Only a few counts were recorded for this clonotype. TCRdb passed the reads through MiXCR, listing each CDR3 protein once. The sample carries 500,000 or so distinct CDR3 sequences, approximately 15% recorded once. The TCR sequence derives from a human donor in good health (CMV status not recorded). Some clones in this sample may be carry-over from other donors' samples. The sample consisted of CD8+ T cells from PBMCs.

The CDR3 region is CASSEAGLAGDTQYF. The CDR3 nucleotides read TGTGCCAGCAGTGAAGCGGGGCTAGCAGGAGATACGCAGTATTTT. The rearrangement joins TRBV6-1 to TRBJ2-3, with D perhaps TRBD1 or TRBD2 (5 bases each). Germline V CDR1 and CDR2: MNHNS, SASEGT. The V gene lost 0 bases and the J gene lost 5 bases, with 12 bases spanning the gap. CDR3 size: 15 residues.